A single sample is the source of the 28 T cell receptor beta chains below, sequenced in a study of cytomegalovirus exposure and HLA in healthy donors. Sequencing was performed with immunoSEQ multiplex PCR; in TCRdb, only in-frame clones are kept and a portion is missing. The sample consists of roughly 150,000 clones, roughly nine tenths of them appearing once. Sample: PBMCs. Receptors were obtained from a woman between 18 and 29 years old in good health and CMV-seropositive.

The chain combines TRBV7-2 with TRBJ2-7; 7 bases match TRBD2. CDR1 and CDR2 (germline): SGHTA, FQGNSA. With 2 bases clipped from V and 4 bases from J, the junction kept 8 bases outside the gene matches. This CDR3 is built from 15 residues. Written as DNA, the CDR3 is TGTGCCAGCAGCTTAACAGCGGGGCCAGCTTACGAGCAGTACTTC. It codes for CASSLTAGPAYEQYF.

This clone was observed a single time. The V gene is TRBV19, the J gene TRBJ2-5; TRBD1 matches 7 bases. V lost 1 base and J lost 5; bases outside the gene matches: 4. CDR3 length equals 14 residues. Germline V gene sequence: CDR1 LNHDA, CDR2 SQIVND (reference sequence). The CDR3 sequence is CASSIARGLETQYF. In DNA, the CDR3 is TGTGCCAGTAGTATAGCCAGGGGGTTGGAGACCCAGTACTTC.

The chain has TRBV9 and TRBJ2-3, with 11 bases fitting TRBD1. The CDR3 contains 17 residues. V lost 4 bases to trimming and J lost 3 bases; unmatched junction nucleotides: 10. Germline V gene lookup returns CDR1 SGDLS and CDR2 YYNGEE. The CDR3: CASSHDPRDRGTDTQYF. The CDR3, as DNA: TGTGCCAGCAGCCATGACCCTCGGGACAGGGGGACAGATACGCAGTATTTT.

For this clone: A much more abundant neighbour one base away suggests this may be a read error. The chain combines TRBV6-1 with TRBJ2-3, with 11 nucleotides matching TRBD1. The V gene's germline CDR1 is MNHNS and CDR2 SASEGT. Germline trimming cut 3 bases from V and 4 bases from J; bases unmatched to any gene: 0. The CDR3 loop spans 14 amino acids. The CDR3 reads CASSEGQGADTQYF. CDR3 sequence (DNA): TGTGCCAGCAGTGAGGGACAGGGGGCAGATACGCAGTATTTT.

This chain uses TRBV19 with TRBJ2-7; D unclear. Germline V gene data show CDR1 as LNHDA and CDR2 as SQIVND (reference sequence). The CDR3 sequence is 11 residues long. V dropped 4 bases and J dropped 7 bases, with 8 bases sitting between them. DNA of the CDR3: TGTGCCAGTAGTACTACGGGTGAGCAGTACTTC. Translated, it gives CASSTTGEQYF.

The chain combines TRBV7-9 with TRBJ1-2; 7 positions agree with TRBD1. Germline lookup yields CDR1 SEHNR and CDR2 FQNEAQ (reference sequence). This CDR3 is built from 13 residues. Losses at the gene ends were 3 bases for V and 4 bases for J; bases not matched to a gene: 2. The CDR3 reads CASSFRDSYGYTF. CDR3 DNA sequence: TGTGCCAGCAGCTTCAGGGACAGCTATGGCTACACCTTC.

The rearrangement joins TRBV5-4 to TRBJ1-3; D perhaps matches TRBD1 (6 bases). Germline V gene lookup returns CDR1 SGHNT and CDR2 YYREEE (reference sequence). This CDR3 is built from 18 residues. V was trimmed by 4 bases and J by 0 bases, leaving 20 bases between them. The CDR3 region is CASSPGARGGISGNTIYF. The DNA for the CDR3 is TGTGCCAGCAGCCCGGGAGCCCGCGGGGGCATCTCTGGAAACACCATATATTTT.

V and J are TRBV5-1 and TRBJ1-1; tentatively, D is TRBD1 (5 bases). The CDR3 loop spans 15 amino acids. Trimming removed 4 bases from V and 2 bases from J, with 15 bases in between. The germline gives CDR1 SGHRS, CDR2 YFSETQ. In DNA form, the CDR3 reads TGCGCCAGCAGCCCCAAAGCGACAGATAACACTGAAGCTTTCTTT. The encoded protein is CASSPKATDNTEAFF. Drawing the rest from reference TRBV5-1 and TRBJ1-1, the complete variable domain is KAGVTQTPRYLIKTRGQQVTLSCSPISGHRSVSWYQQTPGQGLQFLFEYFSETQRNKGNFPGRFSGRQFSNSRSEMNVSTLELGDSALYLCASSPKATDNTEAFFGQGTRLTVV.

The chain has TRBV18 and TRBJ2-7; D perhaps matches TRBD2 (7 bases). In germline, CDR1 is KGHSH, CDR2 LQKENI. This CDR3 region has 13 residues. The V gene lost 1 base and the J gene lost 5 bases, with 9 bases spanning the gap. As DNA, the CDR3 is TGTGCCAGCTCACCACAGGGGGGGGACGAGCAGTACTTC. This sequence encodes CASSPQGGDEQYF.

The chain has TRBV7-2 and TRBJ2-1; 7 bases fit TRBD2. Trimming took 5 bases from V and 4 from J; bases not matched to a gene: 5. Germline CDR1 reads SGHTA; CDR2 reads FQGNSA. This CDR3 region has 14 residues. CDR3 residues: CASSRTSGYNEQFF. In DNA, the CDR3 is TGTGCCAGCAGCCGGACTAGTGGGTACAATGAGCAGTTCTTC. The variable domain in full, completed from reference TRBV7-2 and TRBJ2-1, reads GAGVSQSPSNKVTEKGKDVELRCDPISGHTALYWYRQSLGQGLEFLIYFQGNSAPDKSGLPSDRFSAERTGGSVSTLTIQRTQQEDSAVYLCASSRTSGYNEQFFGPGTRLTVL.

V is TRBV18 and J is TRBJ1-1, with D uncertain. This CDR3 contains 14 residues. Germline assignment: CDR1 KGHSH and CDR2 LQKENI. V lost 3 bases and J lost 6, with 14 bases in between. The CDR3 DNA sequence: TGTGCCAGCTCACCGGCAGGAAAGGACTCTGAAGCTTTCTTT. This sequence encodes CASSPAGKDSEAFF.

The chain has TRBV7-9 and TRBJ2-1; 11 bases are shared with TRBD1. V shed 6 bases and J 5 bases; nucleotides not matched to a gene: 0. Germline V gene lookup returns CDR1 SEHNR and CDR2 FQNEAQ (reference sequence). The CDR3 runs to 13 residues. CDR3 in amino acids: CASRGQGDNEQFF. The CDR3 DNA reads as TGTGCCAGCAGGGGACAGGGGGACAATGAGCAGTTCTTC.

This clone was observed a single time. The chain uses TRBV25-1 and TRBJ1-2; 9 nucleotides line up with TRBD1. The CDR3 covers 14 residues. V lost 2 bases to trimming and J lost 8 bases; unmatched junction nucleotides: 6. Looked up from germline, CDR1 is MGHDK and CDR2 is SYGVNS. The CDR3 bases are TGTGCCAGCAGTGAAGGGGACAGGGCGGGCGGCTACACCTTC. It yields the protein CASSEGDRAGGYTF.

The V gene is TRBV6-4, the J gene TRBJ1-2; 8 nucleotides agree with TRBD1. Per germline, CDR1 MRHNA and CDR2 SNTAGT. The CDR3 runs 15 residues. Trimming removed 2 bases from V and 7 bases from J; junction bases left unmatched: 9. CDR3: CASSDRAGGAFGYTF. The DNA of the CDR3 is TGTGCCAGCAGTGACAGGGCAGGGGGCGCGTTTGGCTACACCTTC.

The chain has TRBV10-2 and TRBJ1-2; D not resolved. V shed 6 bases and J shed 6 bases, with 11 bases lying between them. The length of the CDR3 is 12 residues. Germline V gene data show CDR1 as WSHSY and CDR2 as SAAADI. The CDR3 DNA sequence: TGCGCCAGCAGCCCTAGGGAGGATGGCTACACCTTC. Amino acid sequence: CASSPREDGYTF.

The chain carries TRBV11-2 and TRBJ2-5; 7 positions agree with TRBD1. Germline trimming cut 4 bases from V and 1 base from J; bases unmatched to any gene: 9. The CDR3 runs 16 residues. Germline loops: CDR1 SGHAT, CDR2 FQNNGV. The CDR3 DNA sequence: TGTGCCAGCAGCTATCAAACGGGACAGACCCAAGAGACCCAGTACTTC. Protein: CASSYQTGQTQETQYF.

The rearrangement links TRBV19 to TRBJ2-3, with a possible D match to TRBD2 (6 bases). CDR1 LNHDA and CDR2 SQIVND come from the germline V gene (reference sequence). V gave up 1 base and J gave up 0 bases, with 8 bases separating them. CDR3 length: 15 amino acids. The CDR3: CASSIAAGSTDTQYF. In DNA form, the CDR3 reads TGTGCCAGTAGTATAGCTGCGGGGAGCACAGATACGCAGTATTTT. The full variable domain, its missing parts supplied by reference TRBV19 and TRBJ2-3, is DGGITQSPKYLFRKEGQNVTLSCEQNLNHDAMYWYRQDPGQGLRLIYYSQIVNDFQKGDIAEGYSVSREKKESFPLTVTSAQKNPTAFYLCASSIAAGSTDTQYFGPGTRLTVL.

The chain has TRBV4-3 and TRBJ2-4, with TRBD2 matching over 9 bases. CDR1 and CDR2 from the germline V gene are LGHNA and YSLEER. The junction had 6 bases not matched to a gene; V was cut back by 0 bases and J by 0 bases. CDR3 length: 18 residues. CDR3 coding DNA: TGCGCCAGCAGCCAAGATAGACTAGCGGTTAAAGCCAAAAACATTCAGTACTTC. This sequence encodes CASSQDRLAVKAKNIQYF.

This clone showed up just a few times. CDR3 bases: TGTGCCAGCAGCTTAGGGCCCGGGACTAGCAGCTACAATGAGCAGTTCTTC. Translated: CASSLGPGTSSYNEQFF. This chain links TRBV7-9 with TRBJ2-1; 9 positions match TRBD2. V was clipped by 1 base and J by 3 bases; unmatched bases: 7. Germline V gene lookup returns CDR1 SEHNR and CDR2 FQNEAQ (reference sequence). This CDR3 has 17 amino acids. The full variable domain, its missing parts supplied by reference TRBV7-9 and TRBJ2-1, is DTGVSQNPRHKITKRGQNVTFRCDPISEHNRLYWYRQTLGQGPEFLTYFQNEAQLEKSRLLSDRFSAERPKGSFSTLEIQRTEQGDSAMYLCASSLGPGTSSYNEQFFGPGTRLTVL.

The rearrangement links TRBV2 to TRBJ1-1, with a tentative D call TRBD1 (5 bases). V shed 5 bases and J shed 4 bases, with 11 bases lying between them. This CDR3 has 13 residues. Germline V gene sequence: CDR1 SNHLY, CDR2 FYNNEI. CDR3 DNA sequence: TGTGCCAGCAGTAATGGTCAGGGCACTGAAGCTTTCTTT. Encoded protein: CASSNGQGTEAFF. Drawing the rest from reference TRBV2 and TRBJ1-1, the complete variable domain is EPEVTQTPSHQVTQMGQEVILRCVPISNHLYFYWYRQILGQKVEFLVSFYNNEISEKSEIFDDQFSVERPDGSNFTLKIRSTKLEDSAMYFCASSNGQGTEAFFGQGTRLTVV.

The chain employs TRBV7-9 and TRBJ1-1; D is undetermined. Trimming pared 5 bases from V and 0 bases from J, leaving 10 bases between. CDR3 length: 14 amino acids. From germline, CDR1 is SEHNR and CDR2 FQNEAQ (reference sequence). CDR3: CASSQDIVNTEAFF. DNA for the CDR3: TGTGCCAGCAGCCAAGACATCGTGAACACTGAAGCTTTCTTT.

This clone was recorded only once. In DNA form, the CDR3 reads TGTGCCAGCAGCTTGTTCTCTAGGACAGATACGCAGTATTTT. Amino acids: CASSLFSRTDTQYF. The chain links TRBV5-4 to TRBJ2-3, with D unclear. Trimming stripped 1 base from V and 3 bases from J, with 9 bases between. The CDR3 is 14 residues long. Per the germline V gene, CDR1 is SGHNT and CDR2 is YYREEE (reference sequence).

The chain couples TRBV5-1 to TRBJ2-1, with 11 bases matching TRBD2. Germline CDR1 SGHRS, CDR2 YFSETQ. J lost 8 bases, V lost 0 bases, and 10 bases had no gene match. The CDR3 has 17 residues. This chain's CDR3 is CASSLDLTWTSGHEQFF. CDR3 DNA: TGCGCCAGCAGCTTGGACCTAACCTGGACTAGCGGGCATGAGCAGTTCTTC.

The chain is built from TRBV18 and TRBJ2-1, with 12 bases fitting TRBD2. Germline assignment: CDR1 KGHSH and CDR2 LQKENI. This CDR3 spans 13 amino acids. J lost 9 bases, V lost 4 bases, and 1 base had no gene match. The CDR3 here is CASSRLAGVEQFF. For the CDR3, the DNA is TGTGCCAGCTCACGACTAGCGGGAGTTGAGCAGTTCTTC.

V is TRBV7-6 and J is TRBJ2-7; TRBD1 matches 7 bases. Germline CDR1 SGHVS, CDR2 FNYEAQ. Trimming at V came to 0 bases and at J to 2 bases, leaving 4 bases not matched to a gene. The CDR3 runs 15 residues. DNA for the CDR3: TGTGCCAGCAGCTTAGCCCCGGGACAGACCTACGAGCAGTACTTC. Protein sequence: CASSLAPGQTYEQYF. Drawing the rest from reference TRBV7-6 and TRBJ2-7, the complete variable domain is GAGVSQSPRYKVTKRGQDVALRCDPISGHVSLYWYRQALGQGPEFLTYFNYEAQQDKSGLPNDRFSAERPEGSISTLTIQRTEQRDSAMYRCASSLAPGQTYEQYFGPGTRLTVT.

The J gene is TRBJ2-7, the V gene TRBV2; 8 nucleotides match TRBD2. The CDR3 length is 15 residues. The V gene end was trimmed by 5 bases and the J gene end by 3 bases; junction bases not matched to a gene: 9. Per germline, CDR1 SNHLY and CDR2 FYNNEI. CDR3 coding DNA: TGTGCCAGCAGTCAGCGGACTAGCAGCGACTACGAGCAGTACTTC. Protein sequence: CASSQRTSSDYEQYF. The full variable domain, its missing parts supplied by reference TRBV2 and TRBJ2-7, is EPEVTQTPSHQVTQMGQEVILRCVPISNHLYFYWYRQILGQKVEFLVSFYNNEISEKSEIFDDQFSVERPDGSNFTLKIRSTKLEDSAMYFCASSQRTSSDYEQYFGPGTRLTVT.

V gene TRBV6-5 combines with J gene TRBJ1-1, with 8 positions matching TRBD1. From germline, CDR1 is MNHEY and CDR2 SVGAGI. CDR3 length: 16 residues. The trim removed 2 bases at V and 4 bases at J, leaving 9 bases unmatched. The CDR3 reads CASSYLRGRVGTEAFF. The CDR3 coding sequence is TGTGCCAGCAGTTACCTCAGGGGGCGCGTGGGCACTGAAGCTTTCTTT.

In DNA form, the CDR3 reads TGTGCCAGCAGCTTAGAGGCGAGACACCCCCAGCATTTT. Protein product: CASSLEARHPQHF. This rearrangement joins TRBV7-2 to TRBJ1-5, with unresolved D. Trimming shortened V by 1 base and J by 10 bases, and 11 bases separated the two germline ends. Germline values: CDR1 SGHTA, CDR2 FQGNSA. The CDR3 runs 13 residues.